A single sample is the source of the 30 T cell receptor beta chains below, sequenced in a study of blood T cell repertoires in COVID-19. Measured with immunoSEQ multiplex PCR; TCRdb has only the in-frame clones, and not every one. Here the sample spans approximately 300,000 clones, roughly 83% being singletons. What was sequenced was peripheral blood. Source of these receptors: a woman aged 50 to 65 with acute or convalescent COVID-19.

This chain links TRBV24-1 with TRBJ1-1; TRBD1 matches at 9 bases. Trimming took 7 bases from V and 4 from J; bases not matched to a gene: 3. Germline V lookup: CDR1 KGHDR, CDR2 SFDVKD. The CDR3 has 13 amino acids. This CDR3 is CATRKDRGTEAFF. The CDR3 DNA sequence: TGTGCCACCAGAAAGGACAGGGGCACTGAAGCTTTCTTT.

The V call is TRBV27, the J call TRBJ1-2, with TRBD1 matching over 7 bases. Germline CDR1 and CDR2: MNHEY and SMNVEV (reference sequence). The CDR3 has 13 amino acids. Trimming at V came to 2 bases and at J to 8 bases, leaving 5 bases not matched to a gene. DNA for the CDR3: TGTGCCAGCAGTTTAAACAGGGGACGAGGCTACACCTTC. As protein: CASSLNRGRGYTF.

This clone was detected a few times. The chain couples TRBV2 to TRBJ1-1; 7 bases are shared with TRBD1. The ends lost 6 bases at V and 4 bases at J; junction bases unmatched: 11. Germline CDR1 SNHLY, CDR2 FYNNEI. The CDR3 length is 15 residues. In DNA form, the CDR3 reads TGTGCCAGCAGCGACAGGGTTTCTCCCACCACTGAAGCTTTCTTT. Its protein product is CASSDRVSPTTEAFF.

CDR3 nucleotides: TGCGCCAGCAGCTTGTGGACAAGGAACACTGAAGCTTTCTTT. It is translated as CASSLWTRNTEAFF. The chain employs TRBV5-1 and TRBJ1-1, with D possibly being TRBD1 (5 bases). Germline V CDR1 and CDR2: SGHRS, YFSETQ. The CDR3 runs to 14 residues. The germline V and J ends were trimmed by 1 base and 1 base, with 8 bases remaining between them. The full variable domain, completed using reference TRBV5-1 and TRBJ1-1, is KAGVTQTPRYLIKTRGQQVTLSCSPISGHRSVSWYQQTPGQGLQFLFEYFSETQRNKGNFPGRFSGRQFSNSRSEMNVSTLELGDSALYLCASSLWTRNTEAFFGQGTRLTVV.

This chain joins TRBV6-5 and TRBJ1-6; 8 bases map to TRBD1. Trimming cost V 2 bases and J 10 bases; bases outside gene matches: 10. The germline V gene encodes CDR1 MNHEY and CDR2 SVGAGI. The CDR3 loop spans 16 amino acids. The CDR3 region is CASSYDSGTGDSPLHF. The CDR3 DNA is TGTGCCAGCAGTTACGACTCCGGGACAGGAGACTCACCCCTCCACTTT.

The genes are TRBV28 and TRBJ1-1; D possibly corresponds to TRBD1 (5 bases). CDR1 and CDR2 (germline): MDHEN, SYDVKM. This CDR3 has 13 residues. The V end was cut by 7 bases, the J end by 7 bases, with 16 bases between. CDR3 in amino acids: CASNSGQDDEAFF. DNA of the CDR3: TGTGCCAGCAACTCAGGACAAGACGATGAAGCTTTCTTT.

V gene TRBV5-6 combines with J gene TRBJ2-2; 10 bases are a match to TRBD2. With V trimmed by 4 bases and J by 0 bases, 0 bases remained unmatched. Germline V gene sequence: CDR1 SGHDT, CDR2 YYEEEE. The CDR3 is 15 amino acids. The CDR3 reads CASSGLAANTGELFF. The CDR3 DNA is TGTGCCAGCAGCGGACTAGCGGCGAACACCGGGGAGCTGTTTTTT. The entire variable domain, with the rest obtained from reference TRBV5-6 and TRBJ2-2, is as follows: DAGVTQSPTHLIKTRGQQVTLRCSPKSGHDTVSWYQQALGQGPQFIFQYYEEEERQRGNFPDRFSGHQFPNYSSELNVNALLLGDSALYLCASSGLAANTGELFFGEGSRLTVL.

This chain's CDR3 is CAAGGARTIYF. The CDR3 nucleotides read TGTGCCGCAGGTGGTGCTCGCACCATATATTTT. The V gene is TRBV30, the J gene TRBJ1-3; D remains unclear. The CDR3 spans 11 residues. The V gene lost 8 bases and the J gene lost 9 bases, with 14 bases spanning the gap. Germline CDR1 is GTSNPN and CDR2 is SVGIG (reference sequence).

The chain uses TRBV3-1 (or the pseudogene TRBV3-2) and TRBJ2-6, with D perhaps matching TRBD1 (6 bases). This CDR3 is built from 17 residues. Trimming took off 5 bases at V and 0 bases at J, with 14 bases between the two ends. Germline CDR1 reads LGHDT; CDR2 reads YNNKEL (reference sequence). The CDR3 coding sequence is TGTGCCAGCAGCAGGGGGACGGTCGGCTCTGGGGCCAACGTCCTGACTTTC. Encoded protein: CASSRGTVGSGANVLTF.

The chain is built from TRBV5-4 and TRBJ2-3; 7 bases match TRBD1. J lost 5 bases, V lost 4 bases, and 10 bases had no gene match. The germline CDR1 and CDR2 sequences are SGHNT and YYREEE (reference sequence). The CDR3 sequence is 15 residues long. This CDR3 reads CASSHSQGVLDTQYF. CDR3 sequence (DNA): TGTGCCAGCAGCCATAGCCAGGGGGTTTTAGATACGCAGTATTTT.

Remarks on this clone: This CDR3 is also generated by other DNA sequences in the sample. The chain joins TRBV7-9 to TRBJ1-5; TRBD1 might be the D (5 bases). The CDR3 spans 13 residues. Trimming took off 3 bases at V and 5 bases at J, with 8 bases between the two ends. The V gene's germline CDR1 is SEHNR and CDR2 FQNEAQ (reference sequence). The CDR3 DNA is TGTGCCAGCAGCTTGCAGGGCGATCAGCCCCAGCATTTT. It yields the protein CASSLQGDQPQHF. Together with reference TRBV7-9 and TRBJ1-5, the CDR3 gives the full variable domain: DTGVSQNPRHKITKRGQNVTFRCDPISEHNRLYWYRQTLGQGPEFLTYFQNEAQLEKSRLLSDRFSAERPKGSFSTLEIQRTEQGDSAMYLCASSLQGDQPQHFGDGTRLSIL.

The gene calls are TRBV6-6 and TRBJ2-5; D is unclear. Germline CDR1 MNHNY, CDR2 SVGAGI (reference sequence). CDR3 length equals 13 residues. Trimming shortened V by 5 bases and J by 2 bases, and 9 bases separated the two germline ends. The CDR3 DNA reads TGTGCCAGCAGTACTCAAGCGCAAGAGACCCAGTACTTC. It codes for CASSTQAQETQYF.

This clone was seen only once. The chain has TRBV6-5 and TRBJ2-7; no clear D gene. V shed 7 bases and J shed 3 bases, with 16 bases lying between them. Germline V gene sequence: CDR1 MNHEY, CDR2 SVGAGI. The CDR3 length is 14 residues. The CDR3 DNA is TGTGCCAGCACTATCTGGGCATACATCTACGAGCAGTACTTC. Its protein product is CASTIWAYIYEQYF.

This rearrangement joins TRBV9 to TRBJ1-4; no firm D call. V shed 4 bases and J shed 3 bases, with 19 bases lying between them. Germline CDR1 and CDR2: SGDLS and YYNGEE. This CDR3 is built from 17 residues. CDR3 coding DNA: TGTGCCAGCAGCCTAGGGTCGGCAGGCCGGCCTAATGAAAAACTGTTTTTT. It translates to CASSLGSAGRPNEKLFF.

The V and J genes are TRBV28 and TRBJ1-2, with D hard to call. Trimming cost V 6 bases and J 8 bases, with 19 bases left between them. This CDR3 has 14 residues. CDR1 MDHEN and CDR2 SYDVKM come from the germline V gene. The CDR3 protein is CASSPRSPLAGYTF. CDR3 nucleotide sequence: TGTGCCAGCAGCCCCCGTAGCCCCCTAGCGGGCTACACCTTC.

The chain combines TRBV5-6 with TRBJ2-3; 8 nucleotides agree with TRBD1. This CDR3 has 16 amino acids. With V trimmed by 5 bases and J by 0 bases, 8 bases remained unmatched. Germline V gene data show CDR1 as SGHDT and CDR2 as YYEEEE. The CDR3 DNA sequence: TGTGCCAGCAGAAGACAGGGGAAGACCAGCACAGATACGCAGTATTTT. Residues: CASRRQGKTSTDTQYF.

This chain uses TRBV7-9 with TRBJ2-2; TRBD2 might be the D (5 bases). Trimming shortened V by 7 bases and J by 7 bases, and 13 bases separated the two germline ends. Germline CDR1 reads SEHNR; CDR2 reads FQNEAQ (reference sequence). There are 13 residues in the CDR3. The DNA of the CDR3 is TGTGCCAGCACCTTCTCGGCGGGCGGGGAGCTGTTTTTT. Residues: CASTFSAGGELFF.

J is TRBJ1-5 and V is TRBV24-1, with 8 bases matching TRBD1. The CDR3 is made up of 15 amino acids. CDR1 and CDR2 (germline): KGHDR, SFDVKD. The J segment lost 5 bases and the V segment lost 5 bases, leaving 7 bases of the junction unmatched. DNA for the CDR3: TGTGCCACCAGTGGGCGAGACAGGGGTGATCAGCCCCAGCATTTT. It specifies CATSGRDRGDQPQHF.

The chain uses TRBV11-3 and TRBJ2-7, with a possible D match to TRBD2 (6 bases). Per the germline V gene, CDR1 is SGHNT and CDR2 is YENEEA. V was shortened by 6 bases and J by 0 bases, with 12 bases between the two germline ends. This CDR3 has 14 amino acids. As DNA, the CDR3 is TGTGCCAGCAGTCCGCGGGGCAGCTCCTACGAGCAGTACTTC. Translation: CASSPRGSSYEQYF.

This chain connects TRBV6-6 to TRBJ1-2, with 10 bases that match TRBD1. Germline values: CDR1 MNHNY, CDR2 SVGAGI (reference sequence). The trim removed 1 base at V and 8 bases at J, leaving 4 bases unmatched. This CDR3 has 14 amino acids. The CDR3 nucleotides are TGTGCCAGCAGTTACTATCGGGACAGGGGCGGCTACACCTTC. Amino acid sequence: CASSYYRDRGGYTF.

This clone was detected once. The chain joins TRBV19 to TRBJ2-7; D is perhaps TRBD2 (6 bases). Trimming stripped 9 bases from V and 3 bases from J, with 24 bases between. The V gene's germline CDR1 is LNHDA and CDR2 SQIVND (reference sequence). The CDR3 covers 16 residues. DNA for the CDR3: TGTGCCAGAAGAACGCTGGGGGGTAGCGGATTCTACGAGCAGTACTTC. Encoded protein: CARRTLGGSGFYEQYF.

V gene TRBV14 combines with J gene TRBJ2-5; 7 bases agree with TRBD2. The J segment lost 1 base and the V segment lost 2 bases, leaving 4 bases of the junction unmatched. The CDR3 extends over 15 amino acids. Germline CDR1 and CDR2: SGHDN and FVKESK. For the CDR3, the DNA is TGTGCCAGCAGCCAACAGCGGGGACGCCAAGAGACCCAGTACTTC. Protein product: CASSQQRGRQETQYF.

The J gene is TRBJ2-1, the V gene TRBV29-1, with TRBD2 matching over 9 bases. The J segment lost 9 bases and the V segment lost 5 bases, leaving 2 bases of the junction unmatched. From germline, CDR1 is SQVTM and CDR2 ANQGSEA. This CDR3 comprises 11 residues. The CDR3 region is CSVSGRSEQFF. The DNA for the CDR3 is TGCAGCGTTAGCGGGAGGTCTGAGCAGTTCTTC.

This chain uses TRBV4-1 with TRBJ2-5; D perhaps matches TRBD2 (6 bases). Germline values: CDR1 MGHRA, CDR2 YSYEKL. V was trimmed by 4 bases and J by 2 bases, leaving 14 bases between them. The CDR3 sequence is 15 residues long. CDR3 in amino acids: CASSPRYGGQETQYF. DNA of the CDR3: TGCGCCAGCAGCCCCCGGTATGGGGGGCAAGAGACCCAGTACTTC.

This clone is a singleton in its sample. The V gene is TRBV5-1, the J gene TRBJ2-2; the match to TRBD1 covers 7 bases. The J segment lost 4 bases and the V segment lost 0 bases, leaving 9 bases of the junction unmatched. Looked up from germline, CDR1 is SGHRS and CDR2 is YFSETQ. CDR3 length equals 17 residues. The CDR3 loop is CASSLVSNRGGTGELFF. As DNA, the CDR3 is TGCGCCAGCAGCTTGGTTTCGAACAGGGGTGGCACCGGGGAGCTGTTTTTT.

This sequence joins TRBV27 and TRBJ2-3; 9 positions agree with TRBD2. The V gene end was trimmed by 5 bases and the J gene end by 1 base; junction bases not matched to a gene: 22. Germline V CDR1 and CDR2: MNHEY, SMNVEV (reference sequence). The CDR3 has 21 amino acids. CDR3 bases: TGTGCCAGCAGTGGGTGGGATGGGCCTAGCGGGAAGAGGGGGCGCACAGATACGCAGTATTTT. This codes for CASSGWDGPSGKRGRTDTQYF.

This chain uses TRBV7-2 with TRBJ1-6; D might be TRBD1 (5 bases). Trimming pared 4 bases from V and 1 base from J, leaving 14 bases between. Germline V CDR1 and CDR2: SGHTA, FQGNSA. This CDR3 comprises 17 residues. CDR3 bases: TGTGCCAGCAGCTCGGGAGGGCGGGGGTCCTATAATTCACCCCTCCACTTT. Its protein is CASSSGGRGSYNSPLHF.

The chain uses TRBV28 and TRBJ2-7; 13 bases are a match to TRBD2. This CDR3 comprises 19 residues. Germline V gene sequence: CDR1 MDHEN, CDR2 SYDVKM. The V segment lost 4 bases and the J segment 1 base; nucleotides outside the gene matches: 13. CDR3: CASSSHTSGRAWGSYEQYF. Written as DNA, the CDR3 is TGTGCCAGCAGTTCCCACACTAGCGGGAGGGCCTGGGGGTCCTACGAGCAGTACTTC. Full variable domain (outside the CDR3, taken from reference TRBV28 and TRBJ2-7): DVKVTQSSRYLVKRTGEKVFLECVQDMDHENMFWYRQDPGLGLRLIYFSYDVKMKEKGDIPEGYSVSREKKERFSLILESASTNQTSMYLCASSSHTSGRAWGSYEQYFGPGTRLTVT.

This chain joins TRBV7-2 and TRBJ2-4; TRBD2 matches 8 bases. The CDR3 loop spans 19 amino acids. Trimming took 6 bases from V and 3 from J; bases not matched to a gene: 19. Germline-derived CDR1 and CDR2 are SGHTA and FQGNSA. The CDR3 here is CASSRTGRVVGRVKNIQYF. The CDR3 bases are TGTGCCAGCAGTCGGACCGGGAGGGTAGTGGGGAGGGTCAAAAACATTCAGTACTTC.

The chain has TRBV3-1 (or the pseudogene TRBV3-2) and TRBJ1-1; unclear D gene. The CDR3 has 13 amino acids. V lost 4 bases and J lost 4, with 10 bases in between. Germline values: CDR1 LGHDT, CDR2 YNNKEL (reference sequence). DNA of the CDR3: TGTGCCAGCAGCCCACGGGGAGCCACTGAAGCTTTCTTT. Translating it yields CASSPRGATEAFF.